This T cell receptor (beta chain) appears in the sequencing data of a study of beta chain features in type 1 diabetes (dated by TCRdb to 2016 to 2019). A note on the overall study: Mean age, gender distribution, total cell number and subset yield were not different between patients and healthy donors. Whereas all 30 or so donors provided naive and central memory subsets, regulatory and stem cell-like memory subsets were isolated from just 8 patients and roughly 8 healthy donors. In the study, TCRB repertoires of sorted circulating CD4+ T cell subsets from recently diagnosed type 1 diabetes patients were compared with those of matched healthy donors. A total of around 110,000,000 sorted cells were examined across all samples, and a strong correlation was observed between cell number per subset and RNA yield.

With regard to this clone: Its antigen is currently not known. It has no much larger one-base neighbor in the sample; base qualities were not kept.

The entire isolated RNA was reverse transcribed using the High Capacity cDNA Reverse Transcription Kit, and thus expressed TCRB transcripts were sequenced. Naive, central memory and regulatory T cell samples underwent deep immunoSEQ sequencing, averaging roughly 3.4 million total reads per sample. Sorted cells were lysed in RLT buffer and RNA was extracted with DNase-treated RNeasy Micro or Mini kits, depending on cell number. To prevent cross-contamination, every cell subset was processed on its own, while patient and healthy donor samples were processed together. TCRB sequences were amplified from cDNA with the immunoSEQ multiplex PCR, producing 87-bp fragments spanning the CDR3 region. Sequencing of the amplicons was done on the Illumina HiSeq platform. Processing in the source paper ran as follows. PCR bias was computationally corrected using synthetic template baselines, reads within Hamming distance 2 were collapsed, and singletons that could not be merged were discarded. Reads were aligned against IMGT so that V, D and J genes, CDR3 length and insertions or deletions at six rearrangement sites could be assigned. Within each subset, clonotype counts were normalized to sorted cell number, after which true diversity and Gini coefficients were computed with the tcR R package. The overlap coefficient, calculated on TCRB nucleotide sequences, was used to quantify repertoire sharing. As a proxy for the pre-selection repertoire, out-of-frame TCRB sequences from naive cells were analyzed. In TCRdb, the immuneACCESS table is reduced to in-frame sequences with V and J assigned. These tables do not hold every clone; where another copy was compared, an unresolved V gene accounts for under half, and the others remain unexplained. The D gene and trimming were derived from the DNA, and the V and J assignments and clone size from that table. For this sample the table gives hundreds of thousands of clones, of which about 32% were detected only once. The top ten clones comprise almost 0.065% of the sample.

CDR1 and CDR2, looked up from the germline V gene (reference sequence), are GTSNPN and SVGIG. The CDR3 sequence holds 14 residues, the cysteine and phenylalanine included. The CDR3 DNA has 42 bases and is translated from base 1. The V end loses 2 bases and the J end loses 9 bases, and a stretch of 17 bases separates them. The paper as a whole reports these results and caveats: Fewer insertions and more nucleotide deletions at VDJ recombination sites were observed in patients with type 1 diabetes, implying thymic rearrangement abnormalities. In all four CD4+ subsets, TCRB CDR3 length was moderately but significantly shorter in type 1 diabetes patients. Only small numbers of individuals were included in the HLA sub-analyses, which left unresolved whether HLA type had any influence on TCRB rearrangement. Because cDNA was sequenced instead of genomic DNA, highly expressing activated cells could be over-represented, though the groups showed no difference in activation or CD3 levels. The naive, central memory and regulatory TCRB repertoires appeared to resemble one another more closely among patients than among healthy donors. Shorter templates might have been favored by PCR, but patient and control samples were amplified and corrected together, so both groups would have been affected equally by any skew.

Each donor gave one peripheral blood draw, averaging roughly 0.11 L, which was collected into heparinised tubes. A BD FACSAria II and a panel including CD45RO, CCR7, CD25, CD127, CD95 and CD27 were used to sort naive, central memory, regulatory and stem cell-like memory CD4+ T cells. All sorted populations exceeded 95% purity. PBMCs were isolated immediately by Lymphoprep density gradient centrifugation and stained directly without culture. Samples were stained and sorted in pairs, with one healthy donor and one patient per experiment, so that batch effects were minimized. The specimen sequenced was naive CD4+ T cells from blood. The cell subset or site label for this specimen denotes: true naive CD4+ T cells. This receptor was obtained from a man between 18 and 29 years old in good health. This chain joins TRBV30 to TRBJ2-1; matching of 6 bases hints at TRBD1 as the D gene. DNA sequence: TGTGCCTGGAGTCTTCGGAGACAGGAGGCTGAGCAGTTCTTC. Translation gives CAWSLRRQEAEQFF.